This section outlines one TCR beta chain sequence together with its context. The trim removed 6 bases at V and 4 bases at J, leaving 5 bases unmatched. The length of the CDR3 is 15 residues. Germline lookup yields CDR1 SNHLY and CDR2 FYNNEI. The data were taken from a study of blood T cell repertoires in COVID-19. The assay was immunoSEQ multiplex PCR, and TCRdb's table has in-frame clones only and misses some. The sample holds 120,000 to 150,000 clones, about 86% seen once. The clonotype comes from a human donor in a cohort sampled during active COVID-19. This sequence joins TRBV2 and TRBJ2-2, with 10 bases matching TRBD2. The specimen sequenced was peripheral blood. CDR3 protein: CASRLAGYGTGELFF. For the CDR3, the DNA is TGTGCCAGCAGACTAGCGGGGTATGGCACCGGGGAGCTGTTTTTT.